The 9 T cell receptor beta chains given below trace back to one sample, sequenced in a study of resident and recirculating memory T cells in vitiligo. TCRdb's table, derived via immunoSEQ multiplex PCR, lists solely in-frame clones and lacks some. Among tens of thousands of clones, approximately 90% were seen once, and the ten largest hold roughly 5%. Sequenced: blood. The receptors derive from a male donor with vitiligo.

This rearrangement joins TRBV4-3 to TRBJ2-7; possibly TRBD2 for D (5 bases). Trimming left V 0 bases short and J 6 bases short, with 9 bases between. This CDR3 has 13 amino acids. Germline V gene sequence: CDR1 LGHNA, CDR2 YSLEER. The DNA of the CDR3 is TGCGCCAGCAGCCAAGAAGAGGGATTCGAGCAGTACTTC. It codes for CASSQEEGFEQYF.

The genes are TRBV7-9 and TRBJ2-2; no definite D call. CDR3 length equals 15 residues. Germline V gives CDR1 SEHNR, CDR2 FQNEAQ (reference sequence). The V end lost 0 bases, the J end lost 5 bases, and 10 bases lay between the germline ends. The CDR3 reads CASSLALQRTGELFF. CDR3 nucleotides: TGTGCCAGCAGCTTAGCATTACAGAGAACCGGGGAGCTGTTTTTT.

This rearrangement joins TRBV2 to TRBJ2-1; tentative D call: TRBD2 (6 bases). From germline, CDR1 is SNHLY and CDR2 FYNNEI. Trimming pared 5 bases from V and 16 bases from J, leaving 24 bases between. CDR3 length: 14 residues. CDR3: CASSSIATGTPSFF. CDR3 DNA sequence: TGTGCCAGCAGTTCAATCGCTACCGGGACTCCCTCTTTCTTC.

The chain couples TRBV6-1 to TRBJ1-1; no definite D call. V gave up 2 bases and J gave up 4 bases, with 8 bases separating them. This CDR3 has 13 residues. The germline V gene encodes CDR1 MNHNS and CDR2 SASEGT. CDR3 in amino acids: CASSERESTEAFF. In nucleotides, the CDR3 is TGTGCCAGCAGTGAAAGGGAGAGCACTGAAGCTTTCTTT.

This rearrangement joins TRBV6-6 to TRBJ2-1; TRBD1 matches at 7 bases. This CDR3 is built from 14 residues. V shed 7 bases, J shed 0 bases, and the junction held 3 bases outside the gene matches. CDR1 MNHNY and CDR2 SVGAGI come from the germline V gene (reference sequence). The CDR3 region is CASTQGSSYNEQFF. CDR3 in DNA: TGTGCCAGCACACAGGGGAGCTCCTACAATGAGCAGTTCTTC.

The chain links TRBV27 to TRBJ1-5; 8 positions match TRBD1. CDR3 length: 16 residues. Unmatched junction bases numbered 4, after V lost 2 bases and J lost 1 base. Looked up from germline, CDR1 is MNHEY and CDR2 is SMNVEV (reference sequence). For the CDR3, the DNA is TGTGCCAGCAGTTTACAGGGGGCGCCGAGCAATCAGCCCCAGCATTTT. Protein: CASSLQGAPSNQPQHF.

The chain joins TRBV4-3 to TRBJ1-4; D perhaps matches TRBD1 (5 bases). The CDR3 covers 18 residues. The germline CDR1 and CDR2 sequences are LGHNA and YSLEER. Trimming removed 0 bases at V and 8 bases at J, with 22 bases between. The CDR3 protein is CASSQDRAGTANREKLFF. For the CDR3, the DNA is TGCGCCAGCAGCCAAGATAGGGCAGGCACGGCGAACAGGGAAAAACTGTTTTTT.

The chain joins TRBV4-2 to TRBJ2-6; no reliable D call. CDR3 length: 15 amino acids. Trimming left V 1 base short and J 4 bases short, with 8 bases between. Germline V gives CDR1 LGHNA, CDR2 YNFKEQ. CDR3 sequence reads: CASSQAIAGANVLTF. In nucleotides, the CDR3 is TGTGCCAGCAGCCAAGCGATTGCGGGGGCCAACGTCCTGACTTTC.

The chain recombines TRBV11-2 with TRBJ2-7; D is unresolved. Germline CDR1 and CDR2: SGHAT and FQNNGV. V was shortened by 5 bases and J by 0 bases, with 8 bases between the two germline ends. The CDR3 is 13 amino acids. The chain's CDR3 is CASSLTDSYEQYF. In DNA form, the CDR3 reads TGTGCCAGCAGCCTCACAGACTCCTACGAGCAGTACTTC.